This T cell receptor beta chain is from a study of blood T cell repertoires in COVID-19. Across the study: Both acute and convalescent COVID-19 samples were obtained from the United States, Italy and Spain. In each case, the material was cDNA or gDNA derived from T cells, B-cell-depleted T cells, or PBMCs.

The Seattle site enrolled patients during active infection and followed them longitudinally. This clone showed up just once. As processed by the authors: Quantification of nucleated cells was approximated via reference gene primer amplification. Clones were read by immunoSEQ multiplex PCR, and TCRdb kept only the in-frame ones, dropping some. V and J calls and clone size are given by that table; D and trimming were obtained from the DNA. Of roughly 150,000 clones detected, about 85% appear once; the ten largest clones hold around 8.4%. The CDR3 contains 15 residues. V gave up 2 bases and J gave up 0 bases, with 11 bases separating them. CDR1 is MNHEY and CDR2 is SMNVEV in the germline V gene (reference sequence).

This sequence was found in a woman of 80 years or more with COVID-19, enrolled during active disease. The chain combines TRBV27 with TRBJ2-7; the D gene is possibly TRBD1 (5 bases). The sample comprised peripheral blood. CDR3: CASSLHRYSSYEQYF. The CDR3 nucleotides are TGTGCCAGCAGTTTACACAGGTACAGCTCCTACGAGCAGTACTTC.